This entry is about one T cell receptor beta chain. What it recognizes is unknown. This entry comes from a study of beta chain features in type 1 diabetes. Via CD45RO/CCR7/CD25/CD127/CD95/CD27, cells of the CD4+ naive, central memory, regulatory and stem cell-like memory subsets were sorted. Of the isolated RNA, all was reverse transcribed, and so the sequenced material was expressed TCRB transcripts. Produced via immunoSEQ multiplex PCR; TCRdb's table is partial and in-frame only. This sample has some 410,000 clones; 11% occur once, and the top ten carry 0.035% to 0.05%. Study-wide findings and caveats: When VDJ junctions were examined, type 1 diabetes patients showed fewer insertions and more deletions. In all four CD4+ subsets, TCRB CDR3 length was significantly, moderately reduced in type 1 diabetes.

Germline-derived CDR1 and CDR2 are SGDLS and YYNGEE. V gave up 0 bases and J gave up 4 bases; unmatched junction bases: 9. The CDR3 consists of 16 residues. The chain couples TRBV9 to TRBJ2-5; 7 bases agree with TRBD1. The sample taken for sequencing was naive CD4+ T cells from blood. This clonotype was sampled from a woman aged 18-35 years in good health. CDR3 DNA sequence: TGTGCCAGCAGCGTAGTCGGGCAGGGGGTGGGAGAGACCCAGTACTTC. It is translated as CASSVVGQGVGETQYF. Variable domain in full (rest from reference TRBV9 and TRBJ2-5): DSGVTQTPKHLITATGQRVTLRCSPRSGDLSVYWYQQSLDQGLQFLIQYYNGEERAKGNILERFSAQQFPDLHSELNLSSLELGDSALYFCASSVVGQGVGETQYFGPGTRLLVL.